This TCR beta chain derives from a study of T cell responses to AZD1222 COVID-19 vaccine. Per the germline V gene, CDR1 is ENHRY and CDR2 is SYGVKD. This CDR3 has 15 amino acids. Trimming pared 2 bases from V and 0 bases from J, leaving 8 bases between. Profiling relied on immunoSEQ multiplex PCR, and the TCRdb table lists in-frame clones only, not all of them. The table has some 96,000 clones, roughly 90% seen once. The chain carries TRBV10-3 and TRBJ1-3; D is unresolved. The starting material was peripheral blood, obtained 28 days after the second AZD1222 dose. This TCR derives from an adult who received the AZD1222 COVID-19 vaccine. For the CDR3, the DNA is TGTGCCATCAGTGAGGGCCAGAGCTCTGGAAACACCATATATTTT. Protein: CAISEGQSSGNTIYF.